This paragraph covers one TCR beta chain sequence. Antigen: not known. The CDR3 contains 13 residues. Germline CDR1 and CDR2: SQVTM and ANQGSEA. V lost 5 bases and J lost 0, with 8 bases in between. MiXCR, applied by TCRdb to the reads, yields one record per CDR3 protein. The sample lists 200,000 or so distinct CDR3 sequences; under 30% were seen once. The record originates from a study of T cell repertoires in cytomegalovirus infection. Study context: A matching HLA type, together with CMV infection, was signaled by public TCR beta signatures.

Regarding the study as a whole: Summed public TCR beta family frequency identified CMV carriers bearing the relevant HLA. In two of eight donors, the top clonotype was HLA-C-restricted CMV-specific.

Sequenced input: PBMCs. The source is a human donor in good health (CMV status not recorded). Some clones in this sample may be carry-over from other donors' samples. The chain recombines TRBV29-1 with TRBJ1-3; D call uncertain. The CDR3 region has the DNA TGCAGCGTTCCCTCAGGCTCTGGAAACACCATATATTTT. Protein: CSVPSGSGNTIYF.